The T cell receptor (beta chain) under discussion was sequenced for a study of T cell changes during pregnancy in multiple sclerosis. Here immunoSEQ multiplex PCR was the method, and the copy in TCRdb shows in-frame clones only, minus some. The data contain 100,000 or so clones, around nine tenths of them singletons. The CDR3 covers 14 residues. Germline CDR1 SGHKS, CDR2 YYEKEE (reference sequence). V dropped 3 bases and J dropped 1; count of bases not matched to a gene: 3. This sample comprised peripheral blood, obtained in the second trimester of pregnancy. This TCR derives from a female donor with multiple sclerosis, enrolled in a pregnancy study. V usage is TRBV5-5 and J usage is TRBJ1-1; 7 bases align to TRBD1. Here the CDR3 reads CASSSRDRNTEAFF. The DNA for the CDR3 is TGTGCCAGCAGCTCTCGGGACAGGAACACTGAAGCTTTCTTT.